Listed below are T cell receptor beta chains from one sample, sequenced in a study of radiotherapy plus CTLA-4 blockade in lung cancer. Assay used: immunoSEQ multiplex PCR; TCRdb lists only in-frame clones, some missing. The sample has 65,000 to 85,000 clones, 60% to 80% seen once. This specimen was peripheral blood, taken from a patient treated with radiotherapy plus ipilimumab. These receptors all stem from a human donor with non-small cell lung cancer whose response to radiotherapy plus ipilimumab could not be evaluated. Some clones in this sample may be carry-over from other donors' samples. CDR3s include the opening cysteine and the closing phenylalanine or tryptophan. A D gene is named only where the DNA matches it firmly. Some rows have no size entry. The others give once, few or many, or a class for an expanded clone.

TRBJ1-2,TRBV28,.,.,CASTLAGDYGYTF,TGTGCCAGCACTCTTGCAGGGGACTATGGCTACACCTTC
TRBJ1-2,TRBV18,once,TRBD1,CASSPVGQIYDYGYTF,TGTGCCAGCTCACCGGTGGGACAGATATACGACTATGGCTACACCTTC
TRBJ2-7,TRBV6-5,.,.,CAALTGDKRHYEQYF,TGTGCCGCTCTCACCGGGGACAAACGACACTACGAGCAGTACTTC
TRBJ2-1,TRBV6-5,.,.,CASSSLYEQFF,TGTGCCAGCAGCTCCCTATATGAGCAGTTCTTC
TRBJ1-1,TRBV4-2,.,.,CASSQERGTMGNTEAFF,TGTGCCAGCAGCCAAGAGCGGGGCACTATGGGGAACACTGAAGCTTTCTTT
TRBJ1-1,TRBV6-5,few,.,CASSYSFGTRTEAFF,TGTGCCAGCAGTTACTCTTTCGGCACTAGAACTGAAGCTTTCTTT
TRBJ2-1,TRBV5-1,.,TRBD1,CASSPYRQGAYNEQFF,TGCGCCAGCAGCCCCTACAGACAGGGGGCCTACAATGAGCAGTTCTTC
TRBJ2-7,TRBV28,few,TRBD2,CASSLADDSSYEQYF,TGTGCCAGCAGTCTAGCGGACGATAGCTCCTACGAGCAGTACTTC
TRBJ1-1,TRBV5-8,.,.,CASSTGRDTEAFF,TGTGCCAGCAGTACTGGGCGGGACACTGAAGCTTTCTTT
TRBJ2-1,TRBV28,.,.,CASSFLVEQFF,TGTGCCAGCAGTTTCTTAGTTGAGCAGTTCTTC
TRBJ1-5,TRBV7-2,.,.,CASSYYRDQPQHF,TGTGCCAGCAGCTACTACAGGGATCAGCCCCAGCATTTT
TRBJ1-1,TRBV29-1,few,.,CSVEDDPGVGAFF,TGCAGCGTTGAAGATGACCCCGGGGTCGGCGCTTTCTTT
TRBJ1-1,TRBV9,.,.,CASSVEGQNTEAFF,TGTGCCAGCAGCGTAGAGGGACAGAACACTGAAGCTTTCTTT
TRBJ2-3,TRBV10-3,.,.,CAIRAARGGTDTQYF,TGTGCCATCAGGGCGGCCAGGGGGGGCACAGATACGCAGTATTTT
TRBJ1-3,TRBV6-5,.,.,CASSYSTASGNTIYF,TGTGCCAGCAGTTACTCCACAGCCTCTGGAAACACCATATATTTT
TRBJ1-6,TRBV7-6,.,TRBD1,CASSNFPGQGSSPLHF,TGTGCCAGCAGCAATTTCCCGGGACAGGGATCCTCACCCCTCCACTTT
TRBJ2-1,TRBV4-2,.,.,CASSPSRGSSSYNEQFF,TGTGCCAGCAGCCCCTCGAGGGGGTCGAGCTCCTACAATGAGCAGTTCTTC
TRBJ2-5,TRBV5-6,.,TRBD1,CASSTDRVETQYF,TGTGCCAGCAGCACCGACAGGGTTGAGACCCAGTACTTC
TRBJ1-3,TRBV9,.,.,CASSVSGTLGSGNTIYF,TGTGCCAGCAGCGTATCTGGGACTCTGGGCTCTGGAAACACCATATATTTT
TRBJ1-2,TRBV29-1,.,.,CSVGGQLSGNGYTF,TGCAGCGTTGGAGGACAGTTGAGTGGGAATGGCTACACCTTC
TRBJ2-5,TRBV2,.,TRBD1,CASSPGTAIQETQYF,TGTGCCAGCAGCCCCGGGACAGCGATCCAAGAGACCCAGTACTTC
TRBJ1-6,TRBV27,.,TRBD1,CASSFGTVPNSPLHF,TGTGCCAGCAGTTTCGGGACAGTCCCCAATTCACCCCTCCACTTT
TRBJ2-2,TRBV28,.,.,CASTKTGRHTGELFF,TGTGCCAGCACGAAGACAGGGAGGCACACCGGGGAGCTGTTTTTT
TRBJ2-2,TRBV7-2,.,.,CASRRERTGELFF,TGTGCCAGCAGACGGGAACGGACCGGGGAGCTGTTTTTT